Presented here are 5 T cell receptor beta chains from one specimen sequenced in a study of neurological immune-mediated disorders. From the 5' RACE reads, TCRdb called clonotypes with MiXCR, one entry per CDR3 protein. The repertoire consists of around 33,000 distinct CDR3 sequences, with around a quarter occurring once and the leading ten covering roughly 27%. Sequenced sample: CD4+ T cells from blood. These receptors were obtained from a man in his forties or fifties with HTLV-1-associated myelopathy (HAM/TSP).

Points on this clonotype: At one boundary the junction diverges from the germline segment, which might be a read error. The chain combines TRBV5-1 with TRBJ1-5; no reliable D call. Germline V gives CDR1 SGHRS, CDR2 YFSETQ. CDR3 length: 13 amino acids. CDR3 loop: CASSGLPDQPKHF. CDR3 nucleotides: TGTGCCAGCAGCGGACTTCCAGATCAGCCCAAGCATTTT.

This clonotype was counted at least ten times. This sequence joins TRBV7-9 and TRBJ2-1, with TRBD2 identical over 7 bases. Germline V lookup: CDR1 SEHNR, CDR2 FQNEAQ (reference sequence). The CDR3 is 14 residues long. J was trimmed by 4 bases and V by 2 bases; bases with no gene match: 2. CDR3 in DNA: TGTGCCAGCAGCTTACTAGCGGTTTACAATGAGCAGTTCTTC. Residues: CASSLLAVYNEQFF.

This clonotype occurred many times. The V call is TRBV20-1, the J call TRBJ1-5, with D possibly matching TRBD1 (5 bases). Germline V gives CDR1 DFQATT, CDR2 SNEGSKA (reference sequence). The CDR3 covers 14 residues. V was trimmed by 8 bases and J by 1 base, leaving 15 bases between them. As DNA, the CDR3 is TGCAGTTCCACTAGGGACGGAAGCAATCAGCCCCAGCATTTT. It yields the protein CSSTRDGSNQPQHF.

This clonotype was recorded many times. The chain couples TRBV5-1 to TRBJ1-4, with a weak D call TRBD1 (5 bases). This CDR3 has 16 residues. V was pared by 6 bases and J by 1 base, with 16 bases between. Per germline, CDR1 SGHRS and CDR2 YFSETQ. The DNA of the CDR3 is TGCGCCAGCACTCCGGGTAGGGGAGTAACTAATGAAAAACTGTTTTTT. It is translated as CASTPGRGVTNEKLFF.

This clonotype was found many times. The chain combines TRBV2 with TRBJ1-2; 7 bases agree with TRBD1. CDR3 size: 13 residues. J was trimmed by 1 base and V by 6 bases; bases with no gene match: 2. CDR1 is SNHLY and CDR2 is FYNNEI in the germline V gene. This CDR3 reads CASRGQLNYGYTF. CDR3 coding DNA: TGTGCCAGCAGGGGACAGCTTAACTATGGCTACACCTTC. The full variable domain, rest sourced from reference TRBV2 and TRBJ1-2, is EPEVTQTPSHQVTQMGQEVILRCVPISNHLYFYWYRQILGQKVEFLVSFYNNEISEKSEIFDDQFSVERPDGSNFTLKIRSTKLEDSAMYFCASRGQLNYGYTFGSGTRLTVV.